The sequence of this TCR beta chain was determined in a study of blood T cell repertoires in COVID-19. Those who participated ranged in age from 18 to 89 years and resided in about two dozen US areas. Participant-reported clinical history was the basis for cohort assignment. Assay used: immunoSEQ multiplex PCR; TCRdb lists only in-frame clones, some missing. The data hold hundreds of thousands of clones, with approximately 85% observed a single time. The TCR originated in a woman aged 25 to 39 who had recovered from COVID-19. Material for sequencing was PBMCs or T cells enriched from blood (not recorded which).

CDR3 nucleotide sequence: TGTGCCAGTAGTATGGGGGGGATGTCCTCCTACGAGCAGTACTTC. Translated, it gives CASSMGGMSSYEQYF. This chain links TRBV19 with TRBJ2-7, with TRBD2 matching over 7 bases. Germline CDR1 and CDR2: LNHDA and SQIVND (reference sequence). V lost 3 bases and J lost 0; bases outside the gene matches: 5. The CDR3 runs 15 residues.